The source of this T cell receptor beta chain is a study of early stage breast cancer tumors. Study conclusions and caveats: Chain pairing and CD4, CD8 or FOXP3 expression were not captured.

Germline V gene sequence: CDR1 MDHEN, CDR2 SYDVKM. The V gene lost 2 bases and the J gene lost 10 bases, with 20 bases spanning the gap. This CDR3 region has 16 residues. Comments on this clone: Its specificity is unknown.

About 20-55 mg of tumor tissue was diced per sample. Repertoires were generated with immunoSEQ multiplex PCR, while TCRdb's copy carries only in-frame clones and drops some. The sample holds approximately 11,000 clones, 55% to 75% seen once. What was sequenced was breast tumor tissue. The gene calls are TRBV28 and TRBJ1-4; TRBD1 is a possible D gene (5 bases). The sequence was collected from a middle-aged person with breast cancer. CDR3 sequence: CASSLLSGYGSGKLFF. CDR3 in DNA: TGTGCCAGCAGTTTACTCTCAGGGTACGGAAGCGGAAAACTGTTTTTT.